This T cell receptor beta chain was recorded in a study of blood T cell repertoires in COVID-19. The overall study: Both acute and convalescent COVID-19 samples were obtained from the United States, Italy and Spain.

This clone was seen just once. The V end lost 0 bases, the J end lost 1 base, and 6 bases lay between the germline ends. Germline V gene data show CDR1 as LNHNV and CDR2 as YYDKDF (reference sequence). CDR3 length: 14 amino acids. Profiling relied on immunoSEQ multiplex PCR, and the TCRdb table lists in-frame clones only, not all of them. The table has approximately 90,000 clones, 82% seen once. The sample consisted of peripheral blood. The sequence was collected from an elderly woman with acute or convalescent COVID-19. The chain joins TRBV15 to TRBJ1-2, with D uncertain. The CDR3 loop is CATSRDLFNYGYTF. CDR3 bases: TGTGCCACCAGCAGAGATCTGTTTAACTATGGCTACACCTTC.